The clone carrying this T cell receptor (beta chain) appeared a few times. The antigen remains undetermined. Germline-derived CDR1 and CDR2 are SGHTA and FQGNSA. Deletions cut 5 bases from V and 9 bases from J, with 14 bases between. This CDR3 region has 13 residues. These data are taken from a study of T-cell memory formation after mild COVID-19. General study points: Some responding clones appeared in pre-infection memory, suggesting cross-reactive memory joined.

TCRdb re-analysed the 5' RACE reads in MiXCR, keeping a single row per CDR3 protein. The sample holds around 320,000 distinct CDR3 sequences; 13% to 15% are singletons and the top ten take around a fifth. V is TRBV7-2 and J is TRBJ2-1, with D possibly called TRBD1 or TRBD2 (6 bases each). The sample comprised PBMCs or a T cell subset sorted from them (not recorded which). This receptor was identified in a man younger than 30 who had mild COVID-19 (a few samples of this study predate the infection). Cell type and time point are not known. CDR3 residues: CASSIWGAGEQFF. The DNA for the CDR3 is TGTGCCAGCAGCATTTGGGGGGCCGGTGAGCAGTTCTTC.